This T cell receptor beta chain was sequenced during a study of blood T cell repertoires in COVID-19 (dated by TCRdb to 2018 to 2020). Context from the whole study: Collaborator samples came from the United States, Italy and Spain and covered acute and convalescent phases of COVID-19. The material from the prospective study consisted of cDNA or gDNA derived from T cells, B-cell-depleted T cells, or PBMCs. The dataset comprised deeply sampled blood TCRbeta repertoires from subjects exposed to, actively infected with, or recovered from COVID-19. The repertoires were released in a freely available public database intended as a resource for research on the immune response to SARS-CoV-2. Samples came from the ongoing ImmuneRACE study (first 160 participants) plus 1,254 subjects from 6 global collaborators. The sample metadata nearly always contained a de-identified subject ID, COVID-19 status, age in years and sex. Where available, HLA class I and class II types were obtained from metadata supplied by the sample provider rather than from assay-based typing.

With respect to this clone: The specificity of this receptor is unknown. Per-base quality was not reported, and no clone a single base away is much larger than it.

TCRbeta CDR3 regions were amplified from genomic DNA using the immunoSEQ Assay, a bias-controlled multiplex PCR. The paper's processing steps were these. Within the assay, amplification of reference gene primers was used to estimate how many nucleated cells each sample contained. To quantify the absolute abundance of each unique TCRbeta CDR3 rearrangement, sequence reads were collapsed and filtered. For each sample, productive Simpson clonality was calculated by taking the square root of Simpson's diversity index across productive rearrangements. Entries here come from immuneACCESS through TCRdb and include only in-frame sequences with V and J called. Some clones fail to appear in such tables; in the studies checked, an unresolved V gene covers under half of the shortfall, and the cause of the remainder is unknown. V and J calls and clone size are as listed in that table; D and trimming were resolved from the DNA. Within this sample are about 140,000 clones, with 70% to 80% of them counted one time only. The ten largest clones take up less than 4.5% of the sample.

Relative to germline, V is 3 bases shorter and J is 2 bases shorter, with 4 bases between their ends. CDR1 GTSNPN and CDR2 SVGIG are derived from the germline V gene (reference sequence). Reading from cysteine to phenylalanine, the CDR3 counts 12 amino acids. Just the 36-base CDR3 DNA is kept, in frame starting at base 1. Study-wide conclusions, independent of this receptor: Clinical and demographic metadata were provided uncurated, with the amount varying by source and participant.

The collaborating institutions used their own protocols to collect whole blood in K2EDTA tubes. For TCRbeta analysis, collaborators shipped samples in one of three forms: frozen whole blood, isolated PBMCs, or DNA extracted from either of those sample types. This TCR derives from a man aged 60 to 69 with acute or convalescent COVID-19. The sequenced sample was peripheral blood. The chain uses TRBV30 and TRBJ2-2, with no confident D gene call. Here the CDR3 is given as CAWRQNTGELFF. The bases are TGTGCCTGGAGACAAAACACCGGGGAGCTGTTTTTT.